A single sample gave rise to the 27 T cell receptor beta chains below, sequenced in a study of CD4 and CD8 cells across lung adenocarcinoma regions. TCRdb re-analysed the PCR reads in MiXCR, keeping a single row per CDR3 protein. The table includes 15,000 or so distinct CDR3 sequences, roughly 48% detected once. The material sequenced was CD4+ T cells from the center of a lung tumor. The receptors were gathered from a male donor with lung adenocarcinoma. The CD4 and CD8 labels of this study may be unreliable.

This chain uses TRBV6-1 with TRBJ1-3; TRBD1 matches 9 bases. The CDR3 extends over 14 amino acids. The trim removed 4 bases at V and 2 bases at J, leaving 0 bases unmatched. Germline CDR1 and CDR2: MNHNS and SASEGT. CDR3 sequence reads: CASSGDRAGNTIYF. CDR3 coding DNA: TGTGCCAGCAGTGGGGACAGGGCTGGAAACACCATATATTTT.

This clonotype appeared a single time. Since the CDR3 does not end with the conserved phenylalanine or tryptophan, this likely comes from a read error. The DNA is left out, because the CDR3 cannot be placed on it with certainty; the CDR3 is given as TCRdb lists it. The CDR3 loop reads CASSPVGAWASQLS. The rearrangement joins TRBV6-1 to TRBJ2-5; the D segment call TRBD1 is taken from the table without a DNA check. The CDR3 spans 14 residues, counting both ends. Germline V gene data show CDR1 as MNHNS and CDR2 as SASEGT.

Relative to its sample, this clonotype is medium-sized. This chain links TRBV27 with TRBJ2-7, with TRBD2 matching over 9 bases. The CDR3 has 15 amino acids. Losses at the gene ends were 6 bases for V and 1 base for J; bases not matched to a gene: 7. Germline CDR1 reads MNHEY; CDR2 reads SMNVEV (reference sequence). The CDR3 DNA reads TGTGCCAGCAGGAGAATAGCGGGAGAATCCTACGAGCAGTACTTC. It codes for CASRRIAGESYEQYF.

This clonotype occurred a few times. The chain combines TRBV7-2 with TRBJ2-2; 7 positions match TRBD2. Germline trimming cut 5 bases from V and 1 base from J; bases unmatched to any gene: 7. Per germline, CDR1 SGHTA and CDR2 FQGNSA. CDR3 length: 16 amino acids. CDR3 DNA sequence: TGTGCCAGCAGCCGCAGCGGACTAGGGAACACCGGGGAGCTGTTTTTT. Protein product: CASSRSGLGNTGELFF.

This clonotype was detected only a few times. The chain joins TRBV4-1 to TRBJ1-1; possible D gene TRBD1, 5 bases. V lost 2 bases and J lost 5, with 9 bases in between. CDR1 is MGHRA, CDR2 YSYEKL, per germline. The CDR3 covers 13 residues. CDR3 in DNA: TGCGCCAGCAGCCAACCAGGGCGGACTGAAGCTTTCTTT. Its translation: CASSQPGRTEAFF.

The V gene is TRBV11-2, the J gene TRBJ2-3; no clear D. Trimming shortened V by 6 bases and J by 3 bases, and 10 bases separated the two germline ends. The CDR3 loop spans 13 amino acids. Germline V gene data show CDR1 as SGHAT and CDR2 as FQNNGV. CDR3 region: CASRRRPTDTQYF. The CDR3 nucleotides read TGTGCCAGCAGGCGACGCCCAACAGATACGCAGTATTTT.

With respect to this clonotype: Relative to the germline gene, one junction end is altered; a read error may explain this. This sequence joins TRBV10-3 and TRBJ2-3, with D perhaps matching TRBD2 (6 bases). Looked up from germline, CDR1 is ENHRY and CDR2 is SYGVKD. The CDR3 sequence is 15 residues long. In nucleotides, the CDR3 is TGTGCCGGGGGGTCGGGGCTGTCTGGCACAGACACTCAGTATTTC. This translates into CAGGSGLSGTDTQYF.

J is TRBJ2-1 and V is TRBV27, with D unclear. The DNA end lines up better with TRBJ2-7; the J call may be wrong. Per germline, CDR1 MNHEY and CDR2 SMNVEV (reference sequence). The CDR3 consists of 12 residues. CDR3: CASSSTSYEQYF. CDR3 bases: TGTGCCAGCAGCTCGACCTCCTACGAGCAGTACTTC.

This clonotype was counted ten times or more. The V gene is TRBV10-3, the J gene TRBJ2-3; 12 bases agree with TRBD2. CDR1 ENHRY and CDR2 SYGVKD come from the germline V gene. V gave up 6 bases and J gave up 6 bases; unmatched junction bases: 7. The CDR3 has 15 residues. CDR3 protein: CAISPTSGGVDTQYF. For the CDR3, the DNA is TGTGCCATCAGCCCGACTAGCGGGGGCGTGGATACGCAGTATTTT.

This clonotype has just a few counts. The V gene is TRBV6-2 or TRBV6-3, the J gene TRBJ2-7; 7 bases align to TRBD2. Losses at the gene ends were 6 bases for V and 2 bases for J; bases not matched to a gene: 10. In germline, CDR1 is MNHEY, CDR2 SVGEGT. This CDR3 comprises 15 residues. The CDR3 region has the DNA TGTGCCAGCAGGGATCTAGCGGAGAGGACCTACGAGCAGTACTTC. Translating it yields CASRDLAERTYEQYF.

V gene TRBV6-1 combines with J gene TRBJ2-1, with 8 bases matching TRBD2. The CDR3 covers 15 residues. J lost 7 bases, V lost 6 bases, and 11 bases had no gene match. CDR1 is MNHNS and CDR2 is SASEGT in the germline V gene. The CDR3 region has the DNA TGTGCCAGCAGCCGCCAGACATCTAGCGGGAATGAGCAGTTCTTC. Protein product: CASSRQTSSGNEQFF.

The sample holds one count of this clonotype. The CDR3 protein is CASSQMAEQETQYF. The CDR3 coding sequence is TGTGCCAGCAGCCAGATGGCTGAACAAGAGACCCAGTACTTC. The rearrangement uses TRBV3-1 and TRBJ2-5; D unresolved. Trimming took off 3 bases at V and 2 bases at J, with 10 bases between the two ends. The CDR3 consists of 14 residues. The germline V gene has CDR1 LGHDT and CDR2 YNNKEL (reference sequence).

This clonotype was picked up a small number of times. The chain employs TRBV25-1 and TRBJ2-1; D might be TRBD1 (6 bases). Germline values: CDR1 MGHDK, CDR2 SYGVNS. CDR3 length: 14 residues. V shed 3 bases and J shed 0 bases, with 6 bases lying between them. The CDR3 sequence is CASSEDSSYNEQFF. DNA for the CDR3: TGTGCCAGCAGTGAGGACAGCTCCTACAATGAGCAGTTCTTC.

Points on this clonotype: A read error may be the cause here, since a much bigger clone is one base away. The V call is TRBV6-1, the J call TRBJ2-6; 12 positions match TRBD2. The assigned J gene may be wrong: the sequence end matches TRBJ2-7 better. CDR1 is MNHNS and CDR2 is SASEGT in the germline V gene. This CDR3 comprises 16 residues. Here the CDR3 reads CASSRPSSGRAAEQYF. In DNA form, the CDR3 reads TGTGCCAGCAGTCGTCCTTCTAGCGGGAGGGCCGCTGAGCAGTACTTC.

By proportion, this clonotype is medium-sized. This chain joins TRBV6-5 and TRBJ1-2; 9 bases map to TRBD1. With V trimmed by 7 bases and J by 7 bases, 7 bases remained unmatched. The CDR3 loop spans 13 amino acids. The V gene's germline CDR1 is MNHEY and CDR2 SVGAGI. DNA for the CDR3: TGTGCCAGCACCGCCGGGACAGGGCTTGGCTACACCTTC. Translated: CASTAGTGLGYTF.

This clonotype was counted ten times or more. The rearrangement links TRBV12-3 or TRBV12-4 to TRBJ2-2; tentative D call: TRBD1 (6 bases). The V end was cut by 7 bases, the J end by 0 bases, with 15 bases between. The CDR3 has 16 residues. CDR3: CASTMIRGSNTGELFF. For the CDR3, the DNA is TGTGCCAGCACCATGATAAGGGGGTCGAACACCGGGGAGCTGTTTTTT.

This chain joins TRBV28 and TRBJ2-1; 7 nucleotides align to TRBD1. J was trimmed by 6 bases and V by 10 bases; bases with no gene match: 9. From germline, CDR1 is MDHEN and CDR2 SYDVKM. The CDR3 contains 13 residues. DNA for the CDR3: TGTGCCATCGGGACAGCCGTGGTCAATGAGCAGTTCTTC. Protein: CAIGTAVVNEQFF.

By share, this clonotype ranks as medium-sized. V gene TRBV27 combines with J gene TRBJ2-1, with TRBD1 as a possible D gene (6 bases). The CDR3 contains 15 residues. Trimming pared 2 bases from V and 3 bases from J, leaving 11 bases between. Germline loops: CDR1 MNHEY, CDR2 SMNVEV (reference sequence). The CDR3: CASSLTGTNYNEQFF. The CDR3 nucleotides are TGTGCCAGCAGTTTAACCGGGACAAACTACAATGAGCAGTTCTTC.

This chain joins TRBV12-3 or TRBV12-4 and TRBJ2-5; maybe TRBD1 (5 bases). CDR3 size: 12 residues. Trimming left V 6 bases short and J 5 bases short, with 10 bases between. The CDR3 DNA reads as TGTGCCAGCAGCCCAGGGTTCGAGACCCAGTACTTC. Translating gives CASSPGFETQYF.

There are many counts of this clonotype. The chain recombines TRBV7-6 with TRBJ2-1, with D possibly matching TRBD1 (6 bases). This CDR3 contains 16 residues. Germline-derived CDR1 and CDR2 are SGHVS and FNYEAQ. Trimming removed 5 bases at V and 6 bases at J, with 20 bases between. In DNA, the CDR3 is TGTGCCAGCAGCCTTAGATCACCCGGGACAAGCAATGAGCAGTTCTTC. It encodes CASSLRSPGTSNEQFF.

This chain uses TRBV27 with TRBJ2-1; D perhaps matches TRBD1 (6 bases). The V end was cut by 2 bases, the J end by 0 bases, with 11 bases between. Germline V gene lookup returns CDR1 MNHEY and CDR2 SMNVEV (reference sequence). The CDR3 consists of 16 residues. In DNA, the CDR3 is TGTGCCAGCAGTTTAACCGGGACAAACTCCTACAATGAGCAGTTCTTC. This gives the protein CASSLTGTNSYNEQFF.

The chain has TRBV4-1 and TRBJ2-1; 11 bases are a match to TRBD2. The last part of the DNA fits TRBJ2-7 better; the J call may be wrong. CDR1 is MGHRA and CDR2 is YSYEKL in the germline V gene. This CDR3 is 15 amino acids long. CDR3 nucleotides: TGCGCCAGCAGCCAAGCCGGGACTAGCGGCTACGAGCAGTACTTC. It translates to CASSQAGTSGYEQYF.

In this sample, this clonotype turned up a few times. The chain links TRBV6-1 to TRBJ1-3; D is uncertain. CDR1 is MNHNS, CDR2 SASEGT, per germline. The CDR3 has 13 residues. V was clipped by 8 bases and J by 0 bases, with 8 bases between them. The CDR3 region is CASRGPSGNTIYF. CDR3 nucleotide sequence: TGTGCCAGCCGTGGACCCTCTGGAAACACCATATATTTT.

Comments on this clonotype: One end of the junction fails to match germline, which may point to a read error. The chain is built from TRBV7-7 and TRBJ2-3; TRBD2 might be the D (5 bases). This CDR3 has 13 amino acids. In germline, CDR1 is SSHAT, CDR2 FNYEAQ (reference sequence). CDR3 in amino acids: CASSLAEGDTQYF. The CDR3 DNA sequence: TGTGCTAGCAGCTTAGCAGAGGGAGATACGCAGTATTTT.

The gene calls are TRBV27 and TRBJ2-7; 9 positions match TRBD1. Matching the DNA end better, TRBJ2-5 makes the J call doubtful. Germline V gene lookup returns CDR1 MNHEY and CDR2 SMNVEV (reference sequence). The CDR3 contains 15 residues. This CDR3 is CASTDFRTGEETQYF. CDR3 nucleotide sequence: TGTGCCAGCACTGATTTCCGGACAGGGGAAGAGACCCAGTACTTC.

The rearrangement joins TRBV12-3 or TRBV12-4 to TRBJ2-3; D is possibly TRBD2 (7 bases). Trimming left V 3 bases short and J 11 bases short, with 21 bases between. This CDR3 spans 15 amino acids. CDR3 protein: CASSLGGGGKNMQYF. The DNA of the CDR3 is TGTGCCAGCAGTTTGGGAGGGGGGGGAAAAAACATGCAGTATTTT.

The V call is TRBV7-6, the J call TRBJ2-3; either TRBD1 or TRBD2 may supply D (5 bases each). This CDR3 spans 16 amino acids. V lost 5 bases and J 0 bases, leaving 15 bases between the germline ends. Germline CDR1 is SGHVS and CDR2 is FNYEAQ. The CDR3 here is CASSGGATTSTDTQYF. CDR3 nucleotides: TGTGCCAGCAGCGGGGGAGCAACAACTAGCACAGATACGCAGTATTTT.